These 29 T cell receptor beta chains share one sample of origin, sequenced in a study of CD8+CD57+ T cells in acquired aplastic anemia. The template for TCR beta VDJ and CDR3 sequence profiling was genomic DNA. TCRdb analysed the reads with MiXCR anew, one entry per CDR3 protein. The profile shows 30,000 to 40,000 distinct CDR3 sequences, 65% to 80% of them singletons. Sequencing used sorted CD4+, CD8+, or CD8+CD57+ T cells (not recorded which) from PBMCs. The receptors stem from a human donor in good health, serving as a control.

This clonotype was counted only a few times. CDR3 region: CASSSRGSPLHF. Here the CDR3 DNA reads TGTGCCAGCAGCTCCAGGGGTTCACCCCTCCACTTT. V gene TRBV7-9 combines with J gene TRBJ1-6; TRBD1 is a possible D gene (6 bases). CDR3 size: 12 residues. Trimming pared 4 bases from V and 9 bases from J, leaving 7 bases between. Germline V gene data show CDR1 as SEHNR and CDR2 as FQNEAQ (reference sequence).

V and J are TRBV25-1 and TRBJ1-5; 7 bases map to TRBD1. The CDR3 is 13 residues long. Germline lookup yields CDR1 MGHDK and CDR2 SYGVNS. With 3 bases clipped from V and 7 bases from J, the junction kept 3 bases outside the gene matches. The DNA for the CDR3 is TGTGCCAGCAGTGACGCAGGGGGACAGCCCCAGCATTTT. Translation gives CASSDAGGQPQHF.

V usage is TRBV19 and J usage is TRBJ2-7; D uncertain. Germline V gene lookup returns CDR1 LNHDA and CDR2 SQIVND (reference sequence). V was clipped by 1 base and J by 3 bases, with 10 bases between them. This CDR3 contains 14 residues. The CDR3 nucleotides read TGTGCCAGTAGTATAGGGCTAGAATACTACGAGCAGTACTTC. Protein sequence: CASSIGLEYYEQYF.

In DNA form, the CDR3 reads TGCAGTGCTAGAATTCGGAACTATGGCTACACCTTC. Translation: CSARIRNYGYTF. V is TRBV20-1 and J is TRBJ1-2; D is unclear. Trimming took off 2 bases at V and 2 bases at J, with 6 bases between the two ends. From germline, CDR1 is DFQATT and CDR2 SNEGSKA (reference sequence). The CDR3 covers 12 residues.

The chain carries TRBV24-1 and TRBJ2-1, with no clear D. The CDR3 is made up of 11 amino acids. The V gene's germline CDR1 is KGHDR and CDR2 SFDVKD. The V end was cut by 4 bases, the J end by 11 bases, with 8 bases between. CDR3 DNA sequence: TGTGCCACCAGTGACCCCCGGAAGCAGTTCTTC. This gives the protein CATSDPRKQFF.

CDR3 amino acids: CSARLAEDNEQFF. The CDR3 region has the DNA TGCAGTGCTAGACTAGCGGAAGACAATGAGCAGTTCTTC. The rearrangement joins TRBV20-1 to TRBJ2-1; 7 bases map to TRBD2. Germline values: CDR1 DFQATT, CDR2 SNEGSKA (reference sequence). With 2 bases clipped from V and 5 bases from J, the junction kept 3 bases outside the gene matches. The CDR3 covers 13 residues.

This clonotype has a count of ten or more. A read error is possible here, since a much larger clone lies one base away. V usage is TRBV9 and J usage is TRBJ2-3; possible D gene TRBD1, 6 bases. The CDR3 runs 15 residues. Germline V gene data show CDR1 as SGDLS and CDR2 as YYNGEE. The CDR3, as DNA: TGTGCCAGCAGCGTAGGGACAGCTAGCACAGGTACGCAGTATTTT. Its translation: CASSVGTASTGTQYF.

The rearrangement links TRBV29-1 to TRBJ2-7, with 9 bases fitting TRBD1. CDR1 and CDR2 (germline): SQVTM, ANQGSEA. V lost 4 bases to trimming and J lost 5 bases; unmatched junction nucleotides: 6. The CDR3 runs 13 residues. The CDR3 DNA reads TGCAGCGTTGTGACAGGGGGTGTCCACGAGCAGTACTTC. It is translated as CSVVTGGVHEQYF.

The J gene is TRBJ1-5, the V gene TRBV25-1; no reliable D call. V lost 3 bases, J lost 7 bases, and 7 bases lay in between. The germline V gene encodes CDR1 MGHDK and CDR2 SYGVNS. The CDR3 has 12 residues. CDR3 DNA: TGTGCCAGCAGTGACGGAGGACAGCCCCAGCATTTT. Translation gives CASSDGGQPQHF. Full variable domain (missing parts from reference TRBV25-1 and TRBJ1-5): EADIYQTPRYLVIGTGKKITLECSQTMGHDKMYWYQQDPGMELHLIHYSYGVNSTEKGDLSSESTVSRIRTEHFPLTLESARPSHTSQYLCASSDGGQPQHFGDGTRLSIL.

This clonotype was picked up a small number of times. The chain recombines TRBV11-1 with TRBJ1-2; D perhaps matches TRBD1 (5 bases). Trimming took off 5 bases at V and 2 bases at J, with 15 bases between the two ends. Germline CDR1 SGHAT, CDR2 FQDESV (reference sequence). CDR3 size: 15 residues. This CDR3 reads CASSLTIAGNYGYTF. For the CDR3, the DNA is TGTGCCAGCAGCCTCACTATAGCAGGGAACTATGGCTACACCTTC.

The V gene is TRBV3-1, the J gene TRBJ2-5; D not certain. CDR1 is LGHDT and CDR2 is YNNKEL in the germline V gene (reference sequence). The CDR3 extends over 13 amino acids. The V gene lost 1 base and the J gene lost 9 bases, with 12 bases spanning the gap. The CDR3 DNA reads TGTGCCAGCAGCCAAGGGTTTCTCTCGGCCCAGTACTTC. Translated: CASSQGFLSAQYF.

This chain joins TRBV15 and TRBJ2-1, with TRBD2 matching 8 bases. V was clipped by 0 bases and J by 7 bases; unmatched bases: 5. From germline, CDR1 is LNHNV and CDR2 YYDKDF (reference sequence). This CDR3 comprises 15 residues. As DNA, the CDR3 is TGTGCCACCAGCAGAGATCGGGGGGGGGGTAATGAGCAGTTCTTC. This encodes CATSRDRGGGNEQFF.

The chain joins TRBV7-8 to TRBJ2-2; TRBD1 matches 7 bases. CDR1 is SGHVS and CDR2 is FQNEAQ in the germline V gene. CDR3 length: 15 amino acids. Trimming cost V 2 bases and J 5 bases; bases outside gene matches: 5. CDR3 DNA sequence: TGTGCCAGCAGCTTAATACAGGGGTATACCGGGGAGCTGTTTTTT. It is translated as CASSLIQGYTGELFF. Complete variable domain (other parts from reference TRBV7-8 and TRBJ2-2): GAGVSQSPRYKVAKRGQDVALRCDPISGHVSLFWYQQALGQGPEFLTYFQNEAQLDKSGLPSDRFFAERPEGSVSTLKIQRTQQEDSAVYLCASSLIQGYTGELFFGEGSRLTVL.

DNA of the CDR3: TGCGCCAGCAGCCAATACCGGGACTCCACAGATACGCAGTATTTT. This translates into CASSQYRDSTDTQYF. V gene TRBV4-3 combines with J gene TRBJ2-3, with D maybe TRBD2 (6 bases). The CDR3 loop spans 15 amino acids. Trimming pared 2 bases from V and 2 bases from J, leaving 11 bases between. Germline CDR1 and CDR2: LGHNA and YSLEER.

Turning to this clonotype: Its ends do not fully match the called genes, so a read error is possible. The chain has TRBV5-3 and TRBJ2-7; no clear D. TRBV5-3 is recorded as an ORF, its role being uncertain. The CDR3 runs 12 residues. CDR3: CASSLGQLEQYF. CDR3 coding DNA: TGTGCCAGCAGCTTGGGCCAGCTCGAGCAGTACTTC.

About this clonotype itself: A junction end diverges from the germline sequence, so it may reflect a read error. The V call is TRBV19, the J call TRBJ1-3; D gene unclear. Germline V gene data show CDR1 as LNHDA and CDR2 as SQIVND (reference sequence). The CDR3 has 13 amino acids. The CDR3 region has the DNA TGTGCCAGTAGTGACTTACCCGGGCACCCCCCGGATTTT. Its protein is CASSDLPGHPPDF.

This clonotype was observed once. An end of the junction differs from the germline gene, which may be a read error. This chain uses TRBV6-1 with TRBJ1-2; D is possibly TRBD1 (5 bases). The V gene's germline CDR1 is MNHNS and CDR2 SASEGT. The CDR3 loop spans 12 amino acids. The CDR3 spells CAISGGTYGYTF. CDR3 DNA sequence: TGTGCCATCAGTGGAGGGACCTATGGCTACACCTTC.

The chain joins TRBV7-3 to TRBJ2-5; D unresolved. This CDR3 contains 14 residues. V gave up 4 bases and J gave up 2 bases, with 11 bases separating them. Per the germline V gene, CDR1 is SGHTA and CDR2 is FQGTGA. The CDR3 here is CASSYLGNQETQYF. The DNA of the CDR3 is TGTGCCAGCAGCTATTTAGGGAATCAAGAGACCCAGTACTTC.

V usage is TRBV2 and J usage is TRBJ1-1; D is unresolved. The CDR3 runs 15 residues. V lost 6 bases to trimming and J lost 1 base, with 15 bases between them. Germline CDR1 and CDR2: SNHLY and FYNNEI. CDR3 residues: CASRDLRFGNTEAFF. The CDR3 coding sequence is TGTGCCAGCAGAGACCTACGTTTTGGGAACACTGAAGCTTTCTTT.

This clonotype came up once. The CDR3 here is CASSIFEAEEDTQYF. In DNA, the CDR3 is TGTGCCAGTAGTATCTTCGAGGCCGAGGAAGATACGCAGTATTTT. V gene TRBV19 combines with J gene TRBJ2-3; D is uncertain. V was shortened by 3 bases and J by 5 bases, with 15 bases between the two germline ends. Germline-derived CDR1 and CDR2 are LNHDA and SQIVND (reference sequence). The CDR3 is 15 amino acids.

The chain is built from TRBV10-3 and TRBJ2-5; no reliable D call. The germline V gene encodes CDR1 ENHRY and CDR2 SYGVKD. CDR3 length equals 11 residues. The V gene lost 4 bases and the J gene lost 5 bases, with 5 bases spanning the gap. CDR3 in amino acids: CAISVGETQYF. CDR3 nucleotide sequence: TGTGCCATCAGTGTAGGTGAGACCCAGTACTTC.

The chain links TRBV29-1 to TRBJ1-1; perhaps TRBD1 as D (6 bases). V gave up 1 base and J gave up 0 bases, with 18 bases separating them. The CDR3 consists of 17 residues. Germline CDR1 SQVTM, CDR2 ANQGSEA. CDR3 nucleotides: TGCAGCGTTGAAGTCGGGACAACCGCAACTATGAACACTGAAGCTTTCTTT. It is translated as CSVEVGTTATMNTEAFF.

The V call is TRBV29-1, the J call TRBJ2-5; the match to TRBD1 covers 9 bases. Trimming removed 6 bases from V and 5 bases from J; junction bases left unmatched: 10. This CDR3 has 14 residues. The germline V gene has CDR1 SQVTM and CDR2 ANQGSEA. The CDR3 spells CSVTGTGFSETQYF. In DNA, the CDR3 is TGCAGCGTCACCGGGACAGGGTTTTCTGAGACCCAGTACTTC.

V usage is TRBV7-9 and J usage is TRBJ2-7; D not resolved. Trimming took 5 bases from V and 4 from J, leaving 12 bases between them. The CDR3 covers 13 residues. Germline loops: CDR1 SEHNR, CDR2 FQNEAQ (reference sequence). This chain's CDR3 is CASSPLPSYEQYF. In DNA, the CDR3 is TGTGCCAGCAGCCCTCTCCCCAGTTACGAGCAGTACTTC.

This clonotype was counted ten times or more. The gene calls are TRBV7-9 and TRBJ1-1; 8 positions agree with TRBD1. The CDR3 sequence is 17 residues long. V dropped 8 bases and J dropped 0; count of bases not matched to a gene: 14. Germline lookup yields CDR1 SEHNR and CDR2 FQNEAQ (reference sequence). The CDR3 DNA reads as TGTGCCAGCGCGGGCGTGACAGGGGAAAAGATGAACACTGAAGCTTTCTTT. The encoded protein is CASAGVTGEKMNTEAFF. Full variable domain (remainder filled in from reference TRBV7-9 and TRBJ1-1): DTGVSQNPRHKITKRGQNVTFRCDPISEHNRLYWYRQTLGQGPEFLTYFQNEAQLEKSRLLSDRFSAERPKGSFSTLEIQRTEQGDSAMYLCASAGVTGEKMNTEAFFGQGTRLTVV.

By frequency in the sample, this clonotype is medium-sized (0.01 to 0.1%). The rearrangement uses TRBV11-2 and TRBJ2-7; D might be TRBD1 (5 bases). V lost 4 bases and J lost 6, with 13 bases in between. Germline-derived CDR1 and CDR2 are SGHAT and FQNNGV. The CDR3 extends over 13 amino acids. The CDR3 here is CASSSTGWFEQYF. The CDR3 DNA sequence: TGTGCCAGCAGCTCTACAGGTTGGTTCGAGCAGTACTTC.

Concerning this clonotype: At one boundary the junction diverges from the germline segment, which might be a read error. This chain joins TRBV10-2 and TRBJ1-2, with TRBD1 matching over 7 bases. The germline V gene has CDR1 WSHSY and CDR2 SAAADI. This CDR3 spans 14 amino acids. In DNA form, the CDR3 reads TGTGCCAGCAGCTTAGAAGACAGGGACTATGGCTACACCTTC. Translating gives CASSLEDRDYGYTF.

This clonotype was detected only a few times. The CDR3 bases are TGTGCCAGCAGTGGCTCGGGGGTAGGGGAGCTGTTTTTT. This codes for CASSGSGVGELFF. The chain has TRBV2 and TRBJ2-2, with a weak D call TRBD2 (6 bases). Germline V gives CDR1 SNHLY, CDR2 FYNNEI. The length of the CDR3 is 13 residues. V was shortened by 4 bases and J by 8 bases, with 11 bases between the two germline ends.

V gene TRBV2 combines with J gene TRBJ1-2; D perhaps matches TRBD1 (5 bases). Trimming removed 3 bases from V and 6 bases from J, with 14 bases in between. The germline V gene has CDR1 SNHLY and CDR2 FYNNEI. The CDR3 spans 14 residues. In DNA, the CDR3 is TGTGCCAGCAGTGAGCTTGAGGGGCGGAATGGCTACACCTTC. It codes for CASSELEGRNGYTF.